The text below deals with one TCR beta chain. Its antigen is unidentified. The assay was immunoSEQ multiplex PCR, and TCRdb's table has in-frame clones only and misses some. This table holds roughly 1,100,000 clones, around 75% found once. This sample is drawn from a study of shared clonotypes between healthy human individuals. From germline, CDR1 is MDHEN and CDR2 SYDVKM. V was trimmed by 4 bases and J by 2 bases, leaving 20 bases between them. This CDR3 has 18 residues. Study-level points and caveats: Clonotypes that were shared across a few donors made up around 5% of naive CD4 clonotypes. Against clonotypes common to all four donors, non-shared ones had lower generation probabilities. Sequencing depth was expected to influence donor clonotype sharing.

This sequence was found in a young man in good health. The chain uses TRBV28 and TRBJ2-2, with D perhaps matching TRBD2 (6 bases). Sequencing was carried out using memory CD4+ T cells sorted from blood. Noted subset: CD45RA-negative fraction. CDR3 DNA: TGTGCCAGCAGTTCCGACCCCGGGAGAGAGGACAACACCGGGGAGCTGTTTTTT. It is translated as CASSSDPGREDNTGELFF.